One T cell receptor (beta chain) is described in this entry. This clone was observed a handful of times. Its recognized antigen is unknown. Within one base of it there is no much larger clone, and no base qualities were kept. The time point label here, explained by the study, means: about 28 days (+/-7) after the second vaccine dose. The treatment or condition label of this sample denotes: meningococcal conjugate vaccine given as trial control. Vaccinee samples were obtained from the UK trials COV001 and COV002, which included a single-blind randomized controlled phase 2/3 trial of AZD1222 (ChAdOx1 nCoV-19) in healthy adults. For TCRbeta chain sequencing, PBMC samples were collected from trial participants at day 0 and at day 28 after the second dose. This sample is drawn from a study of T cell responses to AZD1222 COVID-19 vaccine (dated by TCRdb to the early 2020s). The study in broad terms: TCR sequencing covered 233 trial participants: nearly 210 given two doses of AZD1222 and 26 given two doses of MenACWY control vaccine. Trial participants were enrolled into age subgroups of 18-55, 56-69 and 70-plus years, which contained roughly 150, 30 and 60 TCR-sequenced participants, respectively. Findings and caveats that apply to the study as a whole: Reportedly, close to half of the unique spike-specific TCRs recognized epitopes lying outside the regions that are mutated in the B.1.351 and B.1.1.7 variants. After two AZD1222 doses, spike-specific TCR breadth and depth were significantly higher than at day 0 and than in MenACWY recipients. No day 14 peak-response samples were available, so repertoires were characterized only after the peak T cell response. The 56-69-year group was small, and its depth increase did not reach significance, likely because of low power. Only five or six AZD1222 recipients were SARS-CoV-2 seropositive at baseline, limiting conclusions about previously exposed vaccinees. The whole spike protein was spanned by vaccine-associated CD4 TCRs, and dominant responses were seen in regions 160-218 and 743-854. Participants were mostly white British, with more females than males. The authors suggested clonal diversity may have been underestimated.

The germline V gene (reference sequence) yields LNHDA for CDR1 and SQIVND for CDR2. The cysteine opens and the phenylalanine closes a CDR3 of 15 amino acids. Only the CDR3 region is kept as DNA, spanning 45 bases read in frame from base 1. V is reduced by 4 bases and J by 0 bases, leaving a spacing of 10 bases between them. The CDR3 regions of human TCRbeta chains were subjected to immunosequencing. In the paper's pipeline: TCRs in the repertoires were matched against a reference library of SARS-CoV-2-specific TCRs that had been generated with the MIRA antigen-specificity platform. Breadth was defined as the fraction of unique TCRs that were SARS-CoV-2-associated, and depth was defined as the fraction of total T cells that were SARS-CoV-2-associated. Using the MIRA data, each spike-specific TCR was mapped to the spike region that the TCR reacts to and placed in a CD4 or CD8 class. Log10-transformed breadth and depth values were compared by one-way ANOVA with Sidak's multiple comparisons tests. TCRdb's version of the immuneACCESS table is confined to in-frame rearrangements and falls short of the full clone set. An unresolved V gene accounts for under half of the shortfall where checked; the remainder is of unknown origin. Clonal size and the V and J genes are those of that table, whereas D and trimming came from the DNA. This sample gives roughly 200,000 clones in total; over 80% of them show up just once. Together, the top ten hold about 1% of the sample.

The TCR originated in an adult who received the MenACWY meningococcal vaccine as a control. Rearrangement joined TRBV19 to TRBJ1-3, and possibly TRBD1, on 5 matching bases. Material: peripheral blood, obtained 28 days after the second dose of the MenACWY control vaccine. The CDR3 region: CASSTTEFSGNTIYF. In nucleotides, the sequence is TGTGCCAGTAGTACGACAGAGTTCTCTGGAAACACCATATATTTT.